A single sample is the source of the 23 T cell receptor beta chains below, sequenced in a study of Ad26.COV2.S vaccination and SARS-CoV-2 variants. This table comes from immunoSEQ multiplex PCR, and its TCRdb copy is limited to in-frame clones, with some not included. Of just over 350,000 clones listed, 92% are singletons. Source: peripheral blood, taken after recovery from COVID-19. Receptors were obtained from a human donor who had recovered from COVID-19.

The chain combines TRBV5-6 with TRBJ1-6; D perhaps matches TRBD1 (5 bases). The V and J ends lost 4 bases and 0 bases respectively, with 11 bases between them. In germline, CDR1 is SGHDT, CDR2 YYEEEE. This CDR3 is built from 16 residues. The CDR3 DNA reads as TGTGCCAGCAGCCGATGGGGGATCTCCTATAATTCACCCCTCCACTTT. Residues: CASSRWGISYNSPLHF.

This chain links TRBV7-6 with TRBJ2-7; 9 bases map to TRBD1. The CDR3 is 15 amino acids. CDR1 is SGHVS and CDR2 is FNYEAQ in the germline V gene. J was trimmed by 5 bases and V by 5 bases; bases with no gene match: 10. The CDR3 here is CASSEIPGQGHEQYF. DNA for the CDR3: TGTGCCAGCAGCGAAATTCCGGGACAGGGCCACGAGCAGTACTTC.

This clone has a single count. The chain uses TRBV3-1 (or the pseudogene TRBV3-2) and TRBJ1-4, with D tentatively TRBD1 (6 bases). This CDR3 region has 16 residues. Germline V lookup: CDR1 LGHDT, CDR2 YNNKEL (reference sequence). The V and J ends lost 4 bases and 8 bases respectively, with 20 bases between them. The CDR3 coding sequence is TGTGCCAGCAGCCCCCCAGGGGACTATAAGGGGGAAAAACTGTTTTTT. Amino acids: CASSPPGDYKGEKLFF.

This clone was recorded only once. V gene TRBV6-6 combines with J gene TRBJ1-6; D unresolved. CDR1 and CDR2 (germline): MNHNY, SVGAGI (reference sequence). Trimming stripped 8 bases from V and 8 bases from J, with 10 bases between. This CDR3 region has 12 residues. The DNA of the CDR3 is TGTGCCAGCGCCATAAGGGATTCACCCCTCCACTTT. This codes for CASAIRDSPLHF.

The V and J genes are TRBV6-6 and TRBJ2-1; D might be TRBD2 (7 bases). Trimming removed 2 bases at V and 4 bases at J, with 12 bases between. The CDR3 contains 15 residues. CDR1 and CDR2 from the germline V gene are MNHNY and SVGAGI (reference sequence). This chain's CDR3 is CASSYGGAGYNEQFF. CDR3 DNA: TGTGCCAGCAGTTACGGGGGGGCAGGTTACAATGAGCAGTTCTTC.

This chain's CDR3 is CASSLGTGRSYGYTF. DNA of the CDR3: TGTGCCAGCAGTTTAGGGACAGGACGTAGCTATGGCTACACCTTC. This chain links TRBV27 with TRBJ1-2; the match to TRBD1 covers 8 bases. Germline V gene data show CDR1 as MNHEY and CDR2 as SMNVEV (reference sequence). This CDR3 spans 15 amino acids. With 2 bases clipped from V and 4 bases from J, the junction kept 6 bases outside the gene matches.

J is TRBJ2-3 and V is TRBV24-1; no clear D. Germline-derived CDR1 and CDR2 are KGHDR and SFDVKD. V lost 4 bases and J 0 bases, leaving 7 bases between the germline ends. The CDR3 runs to 14 residues. Written as DNA, the CDR3 is TGTGCCACCAGTGACAGTACTAGCACAGATACGCAGTATTTT. This encodes CATSDSTSTDTQYF.

This clone has only one observation. V usage is TRBV12-3 or TRBV12-4 and J usage is TRBJ1-5; TRBD1 agrees at 7 bases. Unmatched junction bases numbered 12, after V lost 10 bases and J lost 9 bases. CDR3 length: 13 amino acids. The chain's CDR3 is CATHGTARAPQHF. The CDR3 bases are TGTGCCACCCACGGGACAGCCCGTGCGCCCCAGCATTTT.

J is TRBJ1-5 and V is TRBV29-1, with 9 bases that match TRBD1. In germline, CDR1 is SQVTM, CDR2 ANQGSEA. Trimming at V came to 1 base and at J to 4 bases, leaving 2 bases not matched to a gene. The CDR3 consists of 14 residues. CDR3 protein: CSVEGGQGNQPQHF. In DNA, the CDR3 is TGCAGCGTTGAAGGGGGACAGGGTAATCAGCCCCAGCATTTT.

The V gene is TRBV6-6, the J gene TRBJ2-2; no reliable D call. Germline V CDR1 and CDR2: MNHNY, SVGAGI (reference sequence). Trimming removed 7 bases at V and 0 bases at J, with 6 bases between. The length of the CDR3 is 13 residues. The CDR3 region is CASKLPNTGELFF. CDR3 DNA sequence: TGTGCCAGCAAACTTCCGAACACCGGGGAGCTGTTTTTT.

The rearrangement links TRBV9 to TRBJ2-1; unclear D gene. V was pared by 0 bases and J by 7 bases, with 8 bases between. Germline assignment: CDR1 SGDLS and CDR2 YYNGEE. This CDR3 is 13 amino acids long. The CDR3 loop is CASSVAQWNEQFF. The CDR3 bases are TGTGCCAGCAGCGTAGCCCAGTGGAATGAGCAGTTCTTC.

J is TRBJ2-5 and V is TRBV5-1; 9 bases are shared with TRBD2. The CDR3 runs 14 residues. Germline lookup yields CDR1 SGHRS and CDR2 YFSETQ. The V gene end was trimmed by 4 bases and the J gene end by 4 bases; junction bases not matched to a gene: 5. CDR3 sequence: CASSLSGGLETQYF. The CDR3 DNA reads as TGCGCCAGCAGCCTTAGCGGGGGCTTAGAGACCCAGTACTTC. Supplemented by reference TRBV5-1 and TRBJ2-5, the full variable domain reads KAGVTQTPRYLIKTRGQQVTLSCSPISGHRSVSWYQQTPGQGLQFLFEYFSETQRNKGNFPGRFSGRQFSNSRSEMNVSTLELGDSALYLCASSLSGGLETQYFGPGTRLLVL.

The rearrangement links TRBV6-4 to TRBJ2-2; the D is unclear. Germline-derived CDR1 and CDR2 are MRHNA and SNTAGT. V dropped 4 bases and J dropped 4 bases, with 7 bases sitting between them. The CDR3 loop spans 13 amino acids. CDR3 loop: CASSVMGTGELFF. In DNA form, the CDR3 reads TGTGCCAGCAGTGTCATGGGCACCGGGGAGCTGTTTTTT.

V is TRBV27 and J is TRBJ2-7, with a tentative D call TRBD1 (5 bases). Germline CDR1 and CDR2: MNHEY and SMNVEV (reference sequence). The length of the CDR3 is 15 residues. The V gene lost 3 bases and the J gene lost 0 bases, with 12 bases spanning the gap. The CDR3 loop reads CASSFSVDTSYEQYF. The CDR3 DNA follows: TGTGCCAGCAGTTTTTCTGTGGACACCTCCTACGAGCAGTACTTC.

V gene TRBV18 combines with J gene TRBJ1-1, with D uncertain. This CDR3 region has 17 residues. Germline CDR1 and CDR2: KGHSH and LQKENI. Deletions cut 2 bases from V and 3 bases from J, with 19 bases between. The CDR3 DNA follows: TGTGCCAGCTCACCAGAAGCCTCCCCGCCCTTTTACACTGAAGCTTTCTTT. This encodes CASSPEASPPFYTEAFF.

This chain links TRBV7-8 with TRBJ1-1; D is undetermined. The CDR3 consists of 13 residues. V shed 4 bases and J shed 0 bases, with 6 bases lying between them. CDR1 and CDR2 (germline): SGHVS, FQNEAQ. The DNA for the CDR3 is TGTGCCAGCAGCTCAATGGTGAACACTGAAGCTTTCTTT. Residues: CASSSMVNTEAFF.

The CDR3 DNA follows: TGTGCCAGCAGCGGTACCGGGACGCATGGAAACACCATATATTTT. This codes for CASSGTGTHGNTIYF. The genes are TRBV9 and TRBJ1-3, with TRBD1 as a possible D gene (5 bases). Germline-derived CDR1 and CDR2 are SGDLS and YYNGEE. Trimming removed 3 bases at V and 3 bases at J, with 13 bases between. The CDR3 is 15 residues long.

In the case of this clone: In the same sample, other DNA sequences code for this CDR3. The rearrangement uses TRBV7-2 and TRBJ1-1; D uncertain. Germline V gene sequence: CDR1 SGHTA, CDR2 FQGNSA. The CDR3 loop spans 13 amino acids. V was shortened by 1 base and J by 2 bases, with 5 bases between the two germline ends. In nucleotides, the CDR3 is TGTGCCAGCAGCTTAGACAGAAACACTGAAGCTTTCTTT. Translation: CASSLDRNTEAFF.

This clone was picked up one time. V usage is TRBV2 and J usage is TRBJ1-1; possible D gene TRBD1, 6 bases. The V end was cut by 8 bases, the J end by 6 bases, with 19 bases between. From germline, CDR1 is SNHLY and CDR2 FYNNEI. The CDR3 extends over 14 amino acids. CDR3 region: CASCLEGVWAEAFF. The CDR3 nucleotides read TGTGCCAGCTGTCTGGAGGGGGTTTGGGCTGAAGCTTTCTTT.

This clone was seen just once. The genes are TRBV11-2 and TRBJ1-1, with D hard to call. Trimming cost V 3 bases and J 2 bases, with 16 bases left between them. The CDR3 spans 16 residues. Germline V gene lookup returns CDR1 SGHAT and CDR2 FQNNGV. The CDR3 nucleotides read TGTGCCAGCAGCTTGAGACCCCCGGCACCAAACACTGAAGCTTTCTTT. Its translation: CASSLRPPAPNTEAFF. The whole variable domain, remainder taken from reference TRBV11-2 and TRBJ1-1, is EAGVAQSPRYKIIEKRQSVAFWCNPISGHATLYWYQQILGQGPKLLIQFQNNGVVDDSQLPKDRFSAERLKGVDSTLKIQPAKLEDSAVYLCASSLRPPAPNTEAFFGQGTRLTVV.

The chain uses TRBV5-1 and TRBJ1-1, with a tentative D call TRBD1 (5 bases). Per the germline V gene, CDR1 is SGHRS and CDR2 is YFSETQ. Trimming stripped 4 bases from V and 1 base from J, with 17 bases between. CDR3 size: 16 residues. The CDR3 spells CASSPGRVGRNTEAFF. For the CDR3, the DNA is TGCGCCAGCAGCCCTGGCAGGGTGGGAAGGAACACTGAAGCTTTCTTT.

The table lists this clone with many counts. The V and J genes are TRBV6-5 and TRBJ2-1; perhaps TRBD2 as D (6 bases). CDR1 and CDR2 (germline): MNHEY, SVGAGI. The CDR3 runs 11 residues. CDR3 residues: CVTRLYNEQFF. For the CDR3, the DNA is TGTGTGACTAGATTATACAATGAGCAGTTCTTC.

This sequence joins TRBV7-2 and TRBJ2-3; 8 nucleotides align to TRBD2. The germline CDR1 and CDR2 sequences are SGHTA and FQGNSA. Trimming removed 5 bases from V and 6 bases from J; junction bases left unmatched: 13. CDR3 length: 16 residues. The CDR3 loop reads CASSPGPAGGADTQYF. The DNA of the CDR3 is TGTGCCAGCAGCCCGGGGCCTGCCGGGGGGGCCGATACGCAGTATTTT.